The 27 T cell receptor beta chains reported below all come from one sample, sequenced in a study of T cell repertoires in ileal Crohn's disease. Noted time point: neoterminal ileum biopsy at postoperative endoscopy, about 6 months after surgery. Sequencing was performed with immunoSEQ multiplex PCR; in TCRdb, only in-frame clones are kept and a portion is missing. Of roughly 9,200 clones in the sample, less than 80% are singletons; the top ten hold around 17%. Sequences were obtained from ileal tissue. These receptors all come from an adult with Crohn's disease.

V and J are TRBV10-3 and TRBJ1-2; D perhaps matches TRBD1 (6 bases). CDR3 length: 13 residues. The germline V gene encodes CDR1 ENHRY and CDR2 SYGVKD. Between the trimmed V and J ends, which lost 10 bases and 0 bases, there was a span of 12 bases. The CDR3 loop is CATWTASNYGYTF. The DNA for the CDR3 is TGTGCCACGTGGACAGCTTCTAACTATGGCTACACCTTC.

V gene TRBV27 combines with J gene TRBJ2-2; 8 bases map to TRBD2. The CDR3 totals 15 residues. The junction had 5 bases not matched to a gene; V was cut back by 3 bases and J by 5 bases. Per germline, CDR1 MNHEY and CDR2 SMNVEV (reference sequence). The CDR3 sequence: CASSLVAGGTGELFF. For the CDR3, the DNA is TGTGCCAGCAGTTTGGTTGCGGGAGGAACCGGGGAGCTGTTTTTT.

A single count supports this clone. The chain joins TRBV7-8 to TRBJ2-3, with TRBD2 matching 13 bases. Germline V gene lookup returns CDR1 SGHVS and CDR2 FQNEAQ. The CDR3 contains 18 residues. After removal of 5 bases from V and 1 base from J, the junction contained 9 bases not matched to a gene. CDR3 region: CASSTRTSGGGGTDTQYF. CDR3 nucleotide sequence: TGTGCCAGCAGCACCCGGACTAGCGGGGGCGGCGGCACAGATACGCAGTATTTT.

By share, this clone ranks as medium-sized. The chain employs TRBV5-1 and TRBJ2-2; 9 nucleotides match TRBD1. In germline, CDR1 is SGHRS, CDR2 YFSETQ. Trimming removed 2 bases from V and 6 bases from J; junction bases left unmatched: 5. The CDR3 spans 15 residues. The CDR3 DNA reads TGCGCCAGCAGCTTCGGGACAGGGCCCCCCGGGGAGCTGTTTTTT. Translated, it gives CASSFGTGPPGELFF.

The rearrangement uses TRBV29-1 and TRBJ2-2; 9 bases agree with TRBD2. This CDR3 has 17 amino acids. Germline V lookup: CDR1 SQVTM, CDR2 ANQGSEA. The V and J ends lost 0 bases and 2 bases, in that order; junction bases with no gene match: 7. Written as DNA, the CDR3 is TGCAGCGTTGAAGATTGGGCGGGAGGGCCCAACACCGGGGAGCTGTTTTTT. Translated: CSVEDWAGGPNTGELFF.

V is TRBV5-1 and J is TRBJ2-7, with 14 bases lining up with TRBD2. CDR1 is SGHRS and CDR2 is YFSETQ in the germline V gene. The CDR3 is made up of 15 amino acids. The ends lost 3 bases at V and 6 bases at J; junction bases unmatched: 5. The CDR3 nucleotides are TGCGCCAGCAGCTGGGGACTAGCGGGAGCTATCGAGCAGTACTTC. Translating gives CASSWGLAGAIEQYF.

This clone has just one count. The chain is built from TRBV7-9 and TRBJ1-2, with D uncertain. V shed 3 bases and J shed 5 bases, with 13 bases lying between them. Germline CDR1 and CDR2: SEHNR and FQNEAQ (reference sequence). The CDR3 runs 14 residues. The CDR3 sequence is CASSFSGARYGYTF. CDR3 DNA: TGTGCCAGCAGCTTCTCGGGAGCGAGATATGGCTACACCTTC.

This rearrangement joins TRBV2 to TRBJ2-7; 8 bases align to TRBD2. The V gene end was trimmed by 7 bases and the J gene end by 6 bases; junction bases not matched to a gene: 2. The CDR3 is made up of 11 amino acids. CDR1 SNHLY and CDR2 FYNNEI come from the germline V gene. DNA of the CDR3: TGTGCCAGCACAGCGGGGGTCGAGCAGTACTTC. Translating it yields CASTAGVEQYF. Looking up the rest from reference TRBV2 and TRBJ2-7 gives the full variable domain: EPEVTQTPSHQVTQMGQEVILRCVPISNHLYFYWYRQILGQKVEFLVSFYNNEISEKSEIFDDQFSVERPDGSNFTLKIRSTKLEDSAMYFCASTAGVEQYFGPGTRLTVT.

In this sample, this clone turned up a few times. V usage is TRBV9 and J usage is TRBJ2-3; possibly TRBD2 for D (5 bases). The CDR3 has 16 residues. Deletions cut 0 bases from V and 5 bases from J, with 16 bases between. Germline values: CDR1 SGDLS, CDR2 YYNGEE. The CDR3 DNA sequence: TGTGCCAGCAGCGTAGGTAGAGGGTGGGCGGGAGATACGCAGTATTTT. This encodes CASSVGRGWAGDTQYF.

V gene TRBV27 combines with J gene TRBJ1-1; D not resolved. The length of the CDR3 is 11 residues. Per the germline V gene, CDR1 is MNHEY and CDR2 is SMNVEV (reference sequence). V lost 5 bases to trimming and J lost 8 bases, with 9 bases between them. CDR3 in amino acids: CASSDGVEAFF. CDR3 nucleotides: TGTGCCAGCAGTGACGGGGTGGAAGCTTTCTTT.

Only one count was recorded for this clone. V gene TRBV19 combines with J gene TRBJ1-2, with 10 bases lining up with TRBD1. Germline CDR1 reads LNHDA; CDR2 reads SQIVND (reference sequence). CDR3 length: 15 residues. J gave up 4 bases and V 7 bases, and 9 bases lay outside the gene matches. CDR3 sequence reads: CASKDRDRGFYGYTF. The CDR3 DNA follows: TGTGCCAGTAAGGACCGGGACAGGGGATTCTATGGCTACACCTTC.

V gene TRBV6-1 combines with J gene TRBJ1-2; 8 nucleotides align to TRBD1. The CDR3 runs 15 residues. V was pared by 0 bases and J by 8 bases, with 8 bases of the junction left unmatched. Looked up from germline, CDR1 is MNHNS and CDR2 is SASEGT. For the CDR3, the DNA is TGTGCCAGCAGTGAAGCGCTTCCGAGGACAGGGGGCTACACCTTC. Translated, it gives CASSEALPRTGGYTF.

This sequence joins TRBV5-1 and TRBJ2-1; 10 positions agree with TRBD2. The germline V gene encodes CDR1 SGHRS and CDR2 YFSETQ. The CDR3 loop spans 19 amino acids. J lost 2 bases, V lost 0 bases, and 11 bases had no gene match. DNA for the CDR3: TGCGCCAGCAGCTTGGCCGGGTTAGCGGGGGGAATTGCCTACAATGAGCAGTTCTTC. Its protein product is CASSLAGLAGGIAYNEQFF.

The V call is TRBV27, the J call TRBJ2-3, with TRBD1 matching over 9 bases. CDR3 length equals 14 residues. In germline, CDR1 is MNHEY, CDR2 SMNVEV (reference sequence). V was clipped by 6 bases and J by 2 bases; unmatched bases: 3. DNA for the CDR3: TGTGCCAGCAGGACAGGGGGGTCCACAGATACGCAGTATTTT. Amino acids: CASRTGGSTDTQYF.

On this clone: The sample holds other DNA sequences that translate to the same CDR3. This CDR3 reads CASSVTGSSYEQYF. The DNA for the CDR3 is TGTGCCAGCAGCGTCACAGGGTCCTCTTACGAGCAGTACTTC. The J gene is TRBJ2-7, the V gene TRBV9, with a possible D match to TRBD1 (6 bases). The CDR3 is 14 amino acids. CDR1 SGDLS and CDR2 YYNGEE come from the germline V gene. Trimming pared 2 bases from V and 4 bases from J, leaving 13 bases between.

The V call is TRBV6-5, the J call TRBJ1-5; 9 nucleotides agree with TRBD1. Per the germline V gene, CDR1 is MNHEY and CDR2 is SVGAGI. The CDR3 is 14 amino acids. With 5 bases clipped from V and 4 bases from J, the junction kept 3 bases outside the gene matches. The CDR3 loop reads CASSGTGPNQPQHF. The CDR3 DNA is TGTGCCAGCAGTGGGACAGGGCCGAATCAGCCCCAGCATTTT.

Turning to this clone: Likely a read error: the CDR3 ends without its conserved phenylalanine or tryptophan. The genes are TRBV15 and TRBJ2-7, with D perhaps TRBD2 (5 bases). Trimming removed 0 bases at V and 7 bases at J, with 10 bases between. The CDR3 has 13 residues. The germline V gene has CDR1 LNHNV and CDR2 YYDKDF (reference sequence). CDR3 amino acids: CATSREIASEQYS. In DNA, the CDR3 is TGTGCCACCAGCAGAGAAATAGCGTCGGAGCAGTACTCC.

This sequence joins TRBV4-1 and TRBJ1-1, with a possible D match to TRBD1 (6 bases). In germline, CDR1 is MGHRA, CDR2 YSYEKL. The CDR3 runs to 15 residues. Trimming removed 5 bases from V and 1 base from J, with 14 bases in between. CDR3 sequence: CASSSRDTQNTEAFF. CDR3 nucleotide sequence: TGCGCCAGCAGCTCCCGGGACACTCAGAACACTGAAGCTTTCTTT.

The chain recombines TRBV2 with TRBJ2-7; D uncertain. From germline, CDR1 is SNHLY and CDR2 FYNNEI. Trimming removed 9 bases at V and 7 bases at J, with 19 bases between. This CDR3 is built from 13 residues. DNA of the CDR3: TGTGCCAGACCCGTCGGCCGGCCGCGGGAGCAGTACTTC. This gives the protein CARPVGRPREQYF.

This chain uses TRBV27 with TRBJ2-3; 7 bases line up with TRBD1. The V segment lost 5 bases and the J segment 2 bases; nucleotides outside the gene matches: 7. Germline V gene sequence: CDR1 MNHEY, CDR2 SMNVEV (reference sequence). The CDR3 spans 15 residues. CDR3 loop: CASSQGQSLTDTQYF. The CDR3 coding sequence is TGTGCCAGCAGTCAGGGACAGTCGCTCACAGATACGCAGTATTTT.

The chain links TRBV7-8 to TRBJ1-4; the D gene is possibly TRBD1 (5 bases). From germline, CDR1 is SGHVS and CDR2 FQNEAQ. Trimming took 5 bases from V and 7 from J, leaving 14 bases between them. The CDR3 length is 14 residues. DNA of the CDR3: TGTGCCAGCAGCCTACGGGGGGGGGTTGAAAAACTGTTTTTT. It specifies CASSLRGGVEKLFF.

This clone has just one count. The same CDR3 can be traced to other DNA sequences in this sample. CDR3 nucleotide sequence: TGTGCCAGTAGTGAAGGACAGAGCTTAAATCAGCCCCAGCATTTT. Translation: CASSEGQSLNQPQHF. V usage is TRBV19 and J usage is TRBJ1-5; D is possibly TRBD1 (6 bases). The length of the CDR3 is 15 residues. Trimming took 5 bases from V and 4 from J, leaving 15 bases between them. Germline CDR1 reads LNHDA; CDR2 reads SQIVND (reference sequence).

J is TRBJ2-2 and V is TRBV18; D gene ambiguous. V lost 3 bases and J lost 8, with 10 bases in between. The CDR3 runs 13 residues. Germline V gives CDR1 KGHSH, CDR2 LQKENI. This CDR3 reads CASSPGTGGELFF. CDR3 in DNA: TGTGCCAGCTCACCGGGCACCGGAGGGGAGCTGTTTTTT.

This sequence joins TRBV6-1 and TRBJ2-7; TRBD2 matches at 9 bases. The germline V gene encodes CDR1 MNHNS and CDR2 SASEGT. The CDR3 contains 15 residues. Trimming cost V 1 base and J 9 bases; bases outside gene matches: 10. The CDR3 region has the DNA TGTGCCAGCAGTGAAGATGAATGGGCGGGAGGGGCGCAGTACTTC. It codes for CASSEDEWAGGAQYF.

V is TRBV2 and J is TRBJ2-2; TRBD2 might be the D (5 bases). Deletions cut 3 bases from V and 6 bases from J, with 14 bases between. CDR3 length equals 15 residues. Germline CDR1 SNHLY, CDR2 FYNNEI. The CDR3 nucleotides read TGTGCCAGCAGTGAGAAGGTTGGACTCCCCGGGGAGCTGTTTTTT. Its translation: CASSEKVGLPGELFF.

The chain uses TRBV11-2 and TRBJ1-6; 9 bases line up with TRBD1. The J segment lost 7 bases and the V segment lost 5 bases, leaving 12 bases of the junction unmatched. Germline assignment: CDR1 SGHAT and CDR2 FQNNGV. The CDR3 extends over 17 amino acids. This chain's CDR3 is CASSHYPGTGINSPLHF. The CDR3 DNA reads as TGTGCCAGCAGCCACTATCCCGGGACAGGGATAAATTCACCCCTCCACTTT.

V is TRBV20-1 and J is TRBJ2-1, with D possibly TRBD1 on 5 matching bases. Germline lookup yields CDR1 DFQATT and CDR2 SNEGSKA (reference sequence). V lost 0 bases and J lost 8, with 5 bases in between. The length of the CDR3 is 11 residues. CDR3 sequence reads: CSAREGHEQFF. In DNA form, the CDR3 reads TGCAGTGCTAGAGAGGGGCATGAGCAGTTCTTC.